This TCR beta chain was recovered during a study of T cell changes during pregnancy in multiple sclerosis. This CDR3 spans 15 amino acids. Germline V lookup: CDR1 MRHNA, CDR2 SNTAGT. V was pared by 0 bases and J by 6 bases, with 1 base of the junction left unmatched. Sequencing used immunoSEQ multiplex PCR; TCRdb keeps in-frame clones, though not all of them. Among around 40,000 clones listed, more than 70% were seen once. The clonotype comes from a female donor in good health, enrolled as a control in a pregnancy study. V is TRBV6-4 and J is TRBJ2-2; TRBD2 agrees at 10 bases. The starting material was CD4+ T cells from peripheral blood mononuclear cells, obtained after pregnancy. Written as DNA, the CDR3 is TGTGCCAGCAGTGACTCAGCGGGGGGGCCCGGGGAGCTGTTTTTT. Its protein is CASSDSAGGPGELFF.